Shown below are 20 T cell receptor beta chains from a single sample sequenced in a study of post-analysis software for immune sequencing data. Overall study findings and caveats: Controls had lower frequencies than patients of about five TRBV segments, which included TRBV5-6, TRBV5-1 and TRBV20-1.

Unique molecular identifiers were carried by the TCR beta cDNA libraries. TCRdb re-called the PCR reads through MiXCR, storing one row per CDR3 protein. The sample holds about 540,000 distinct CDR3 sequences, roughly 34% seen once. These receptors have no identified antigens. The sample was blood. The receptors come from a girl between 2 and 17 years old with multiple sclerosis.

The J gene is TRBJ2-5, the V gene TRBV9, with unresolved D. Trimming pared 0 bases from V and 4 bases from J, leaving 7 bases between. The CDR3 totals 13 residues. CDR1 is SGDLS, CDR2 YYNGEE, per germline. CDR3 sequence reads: CASSVDRLETQYF. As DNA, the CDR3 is TGTGCCAGCAGCGTAGACAGATTAGAGACCCAGTACTTC.

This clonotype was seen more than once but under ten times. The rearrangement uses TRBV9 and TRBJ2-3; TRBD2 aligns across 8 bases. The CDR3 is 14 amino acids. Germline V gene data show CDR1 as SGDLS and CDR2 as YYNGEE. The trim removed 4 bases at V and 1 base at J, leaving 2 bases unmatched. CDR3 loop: CASSQGLGTDTQYF. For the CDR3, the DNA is TGTGCCAGCAGCCAGGGACTAGGCACAGATACGCAGTATTTT.

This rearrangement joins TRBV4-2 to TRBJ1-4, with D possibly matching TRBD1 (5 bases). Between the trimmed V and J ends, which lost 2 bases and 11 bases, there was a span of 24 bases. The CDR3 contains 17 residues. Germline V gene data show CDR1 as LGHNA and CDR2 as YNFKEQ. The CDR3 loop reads CASSQSPRTDGEGKLFF. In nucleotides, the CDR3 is TGTGCCAGCAGCCAAAGTCCCCGGACGGATGGGGAGGGGAAACTGTTTTTT.

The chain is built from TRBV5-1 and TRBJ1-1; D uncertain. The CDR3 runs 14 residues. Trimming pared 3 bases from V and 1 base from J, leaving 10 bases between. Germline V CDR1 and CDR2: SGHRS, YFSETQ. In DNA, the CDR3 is TGCGCCAGCAGCTATCGCGGATCGAACACTGAAGCTTTCTTT. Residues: CASSYRGSNTEAFF.

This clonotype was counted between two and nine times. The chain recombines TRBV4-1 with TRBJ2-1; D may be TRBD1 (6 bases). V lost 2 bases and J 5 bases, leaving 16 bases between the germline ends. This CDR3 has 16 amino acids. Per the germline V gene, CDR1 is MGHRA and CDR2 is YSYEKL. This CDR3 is CASSQRVWAGDNEQFF. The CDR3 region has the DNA TGCGCCAGCAGCCAACGGGTGTGGGCAGGGGACAATGAGCAGTTCTTC.

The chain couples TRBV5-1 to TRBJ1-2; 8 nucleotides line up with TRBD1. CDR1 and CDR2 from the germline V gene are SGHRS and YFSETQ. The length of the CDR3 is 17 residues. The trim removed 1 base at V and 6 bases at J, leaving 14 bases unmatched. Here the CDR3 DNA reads TGCGCCAGCAGCTTGTCTGTTGGACAGGGAGGAGGAGATGGCTACACCTTC. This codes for CASSLSVGQGGGDGYTF. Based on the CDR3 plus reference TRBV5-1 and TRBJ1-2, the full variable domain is KAGVTQTPRYLIKTRGQQVTLSCSPISGHRSVSWYQQTPGQGLQFLFEYFSETQRNKGNFPGRFSGRQFSNSRSEMNVSTLELGDSALYLCASSLSVGQGGGDGYTFGSGTRLTVV.

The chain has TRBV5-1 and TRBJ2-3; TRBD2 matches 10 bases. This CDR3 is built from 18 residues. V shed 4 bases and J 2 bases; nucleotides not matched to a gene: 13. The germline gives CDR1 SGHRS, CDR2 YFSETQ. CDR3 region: CASSLGGLAGANTDTQYF. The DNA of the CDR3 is TGCGCCAGCAGCCTTGGCGGCCTAGCGGGGGCCAACACAGATACGCAGTATTTT.

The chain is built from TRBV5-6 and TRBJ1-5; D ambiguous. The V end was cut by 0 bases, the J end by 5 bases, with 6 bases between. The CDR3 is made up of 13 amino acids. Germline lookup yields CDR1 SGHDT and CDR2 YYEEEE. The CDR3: CASSLGRHQPQHF. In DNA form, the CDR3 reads TGTGCCAGCAGCTTGGGCAGGCATCAGCCCCAGCATTTT.

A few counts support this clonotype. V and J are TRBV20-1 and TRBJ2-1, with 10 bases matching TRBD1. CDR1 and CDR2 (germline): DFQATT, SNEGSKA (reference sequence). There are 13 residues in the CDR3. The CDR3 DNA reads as TGCAGCGTCGGACAGGGGGGATACAATGAGCAGTTCTTC. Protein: CSVGQGGYNEQFF.

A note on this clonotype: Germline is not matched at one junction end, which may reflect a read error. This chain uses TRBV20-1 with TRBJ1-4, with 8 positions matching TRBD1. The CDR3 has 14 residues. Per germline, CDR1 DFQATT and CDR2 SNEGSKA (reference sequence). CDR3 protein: CSARAQGASEELFF. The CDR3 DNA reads TGCAGTGCTAGGGCTCAGGGGGCGAGTGAAGAACTGTTTTTT.

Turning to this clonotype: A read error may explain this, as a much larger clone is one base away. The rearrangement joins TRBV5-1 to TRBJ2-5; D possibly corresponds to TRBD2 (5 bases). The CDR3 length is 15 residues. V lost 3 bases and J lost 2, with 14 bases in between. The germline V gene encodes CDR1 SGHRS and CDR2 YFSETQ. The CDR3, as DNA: TGCGCCAGCAGCTGGAGACGGGGTACGCAAGAGACCCAGTACTTC. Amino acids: CASSWRRGTQETQYF. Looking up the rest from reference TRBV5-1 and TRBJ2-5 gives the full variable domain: KAGVTQTPRYLIKTRGQQVTLSCSPISGHRSVSWYQQTPGQGLQFLFEYFSETQRNKGNFPGRFSGRQFSNSRSEMNVSTLELGDSALYLCASSWRRGTQETQYFGPGTRLLVL.

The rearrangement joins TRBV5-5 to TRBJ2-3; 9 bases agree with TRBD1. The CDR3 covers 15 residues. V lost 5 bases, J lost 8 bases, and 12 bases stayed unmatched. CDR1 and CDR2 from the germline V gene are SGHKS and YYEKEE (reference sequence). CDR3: CASSRTGDISGTQYF. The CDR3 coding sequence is TGTGCCAGCAGTCGGACAGGGGATATTTCAGGTACGCAGTATTTT.

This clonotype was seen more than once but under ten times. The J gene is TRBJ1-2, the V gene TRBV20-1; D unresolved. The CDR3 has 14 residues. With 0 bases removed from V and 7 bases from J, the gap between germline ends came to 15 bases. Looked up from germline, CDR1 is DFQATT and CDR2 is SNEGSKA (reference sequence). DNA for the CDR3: TGCAGTGCTAGAGATCAAGACACAAACCTTGGCTACACCTTC. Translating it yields CSARDQDTNLGYTF.

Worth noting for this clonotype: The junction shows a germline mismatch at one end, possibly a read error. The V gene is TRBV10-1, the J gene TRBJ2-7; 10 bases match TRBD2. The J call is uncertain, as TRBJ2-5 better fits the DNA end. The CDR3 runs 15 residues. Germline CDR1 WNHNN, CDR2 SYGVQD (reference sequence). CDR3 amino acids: CTSSDVSGGIETQYF. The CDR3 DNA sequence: TGCACCAGCAGTGATGTTAGCGGGGGGATAGAGACCCAGTACTTC.

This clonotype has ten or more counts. DNA of the CDR3: TGCGCCAGCAGCGTAGGACAGACCCAAGAGACCCAGTACTTC. Its protein product is CASSVGQTQETQYF. V usage is TRBV5-1 and J usage is TRBJ2-5; the D gene is possibly TRBD1 (6 bases). V was clipped by 4 bases and J by 1 base, with 11 bases between them. Germline V lookup: CDR1 SGHRS, CDR2 YFSETQ. The CDR3 runs to 14 residues.

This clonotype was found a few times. Here the CDR3 DNA reads TGTGCCACCCGACCGGAGGGCAATCAGCCCCAGCATTTT. Its translation: CATRPEGNQPQHF. This chain joins TRBV6-5 and TRBJ1-5; no clear D gene. Deletions cut 10 bases from V and 2 bases from J, with 12 bases between. This CDR3 contains 13 residues. The germline V gene has CDR1 MNHEY and CDR2 SVGAGI.

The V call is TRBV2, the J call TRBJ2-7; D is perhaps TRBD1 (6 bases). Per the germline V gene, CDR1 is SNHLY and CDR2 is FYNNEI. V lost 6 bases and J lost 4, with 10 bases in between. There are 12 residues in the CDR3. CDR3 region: CASRQDSYEQYF. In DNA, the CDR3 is TGTGCCAGCAGACAGGACAGTTACGAGCAGTACTTC.

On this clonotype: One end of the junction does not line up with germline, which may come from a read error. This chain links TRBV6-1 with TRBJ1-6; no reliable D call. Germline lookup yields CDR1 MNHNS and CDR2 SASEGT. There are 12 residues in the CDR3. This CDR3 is CTSSERRTPLHF. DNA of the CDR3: TGTACCAGCAGTGAGAGACGGACACCCCTCCACTTT.

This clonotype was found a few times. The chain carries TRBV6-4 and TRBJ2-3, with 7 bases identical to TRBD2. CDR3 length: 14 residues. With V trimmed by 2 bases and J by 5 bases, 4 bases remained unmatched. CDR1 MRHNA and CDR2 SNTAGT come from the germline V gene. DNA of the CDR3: TGTGCCAGCAGTGACACGGGGGGTGGAGATACGCAGTATTTT. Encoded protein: CASSDTGGGDTQYF.

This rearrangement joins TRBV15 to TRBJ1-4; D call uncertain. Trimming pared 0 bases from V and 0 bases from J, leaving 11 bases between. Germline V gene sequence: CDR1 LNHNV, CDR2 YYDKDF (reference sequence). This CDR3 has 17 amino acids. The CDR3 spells CATSRDSRRATNEKLFF. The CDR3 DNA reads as TGTGCCACCAGCAGAGATAGCCGCCGGGCAACTAATGAAAAACTGTTTTTT. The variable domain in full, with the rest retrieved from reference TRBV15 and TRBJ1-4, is DAMVIQNPRYQVTQFGKPVTLSCSQTLNHNVMYWYQQKSSQAPKLLFHYYDKDFNNEADTPDNFQSRRPNTSFCFLDIRSPGLGDTAMYLCATSRDSRRATNEKLFFGSGTQLSVL.